This entry lists 22 T cell receptor beta chains sequenced from one sample in a study of blood T cell repertoires in COVID-19. Repertoires were generated with immunoSEQ multiplex PCR, while TCRdb's copy carries only in-frame clones and drops some. The sample has about 87,000 clones, around 80% seen once. The sequenced sample consisted of peripheral blood. The source is a woman aged 55 to 70 with acute or convalescent COVID-19.

On this clone: A junction end diverges from the germline sequence, so it may reflect a read error. V gene TRBV9 combines with J gene TRBJ2-1, with D possibly being TRBD1 (5 bases). There are 16 residues in the CDR3. Germline values: CDR1 SGDLS, CDR2 YYNGEE. CDR3: CASSPRDSFSYNKQFF. CDR3 DNA: TGTGCCAGCAGCCCCCGTGACAGTTTTAGCTACAATAAGCAGTTCTTC.

The chain employs TRBV11-3 and TRBJ1-1; D might be TRBD1 (5 bases). This CDR3 contains 16 residues. Germline assignment: CDR1 SGHNT and CDR2 YENEEA. V was pared by 1 base and J by 0 bases, with 12 bases between. The CDR3 is CASSLVGGPMNTEAFF. In DNA, the CDR3 is TGTGCCAGCAGCTTAGTGGGGGGTCCCATGAACACTGAAGCTTTCTTT. The full variable domain, completed using reference TRBV11-3 and TRBJ1-1, is EAGVVQSPRYKIIEKKQPVAFWCNPISGHNTLYWYLQNLGQGPELLIRYENEEAVDDSQLPKDRFSAERLKGVDSTLKIQPAELGDSAVYLCASSLVGGPMNTEAFFGQGTRLTVV.

The chain recombines TRBV25-1 with TRBJ2-5, with a weak D call TRBD1 (5 bases). The CDR3 sequence is 13 residues long. Trimming took 8 bases from V and 5 from J, leaving 15 bases between them. Germline CDR1 and CDR2: MGHDK and SYGVNS. CDR3 protein: CASGRQGGETQYF. The CDR3 bases are TGTGCCAGCGGGCGCCAGGGTGGGGAGACCCAGTACTTC.

V and J are TRBV21-1 and TRBJ2-5; the table calls TRBD1, which could not be checked here. TRBV21-1 is a documented pseudogene. The CDR3 loop spans 15 amino acids. The CDR3: CASSLKNRAEETQYF. CDR3 nucleotides: TGTGCCAGCAGCCTAAAGAACAGGGCCGAAGAGACCCAGTACTTC.

This clone was observed once. This chain uses TRBV7-6 with TRBJ1-5, with D perhaps TRBD1 (5 bases). This CDR3 contains 16 residues. The V end was cut by 5 bases, the J end by 2 bases, with 16 bases between. In germline, CDR1 is SGHVS, CDR2 FNYEAQ. CDR3 sequence (DNA): TGTGCCAGCAGCCTAAACCAGGGACTGGGCAATCAGCCCCAGCATTTT. This translates into CASSLNQGLGNQPQHF. The full variable domain, rest sourced from reference TRBV7-6 and TRBJ1-5, is GAGVSQSPRYKVTKRGQDVALRCDPISGHVSLYWYRQALGQGPEFLTYFNYEAQQDKSGLPNDRFSAERPEGSISTLTIQRTEQRDSAMYRCASSLNQGLGNQPQHFGDGTRLSIL.

The chain combines TRBV11-3 with TRBJ1-3; 7 positions match TRBD1. The CDR3 has 15 amino acids. V lost 5 bases and J lost 0; bases outside the gene matches: 4. Germline V CDR1 and CDR2: SGHNT, YENEEA. This chain's CDR3 is CASSQGTVSGNTIYF. In DNA form, the CDR3 reads TGTGCCAGCAGCCAGGGGACAGTCTCTGGAAACACCATATATTTT.

V is TRBV18 and J is TRBJ1-4; 10 bases line up with TRBD1. Germline values: CDR1 KGHSH, CDR2 LQKENI. Trimming cost V 1 base and J 7 bases; bases outside gene matches: 9. The CDR3 has 17 amino acids. The CDR3, as DNA: TGTGCCAGCTCACCACAACTGACAGGGGGCGAGGGTGAAAAACTGTTTTTT. Translated: CASSPQLTGGEGEKLFF.

A note on this clone: The sample contains more than one DNA sequence encoding this CDR3. The chain uses TRBV7-2 and TRBJ2-3; D possibly corresponds to TRBD2 (5 bases). Germline CDR1 reads SGHTA; CDR2 reads FQGNSA. This CDR3 contains 14 residues. The V gene lost 4 bases and the J gene lost 0 bases, with 8 bases spanning the gap. The DNA of the CDR3 is TGTGCCAGCAGCTCGCGGACTAGCACAGATACGCAGTATTTT. This translates into CASSSRTSTDTQYF.

The chain uses TRBV19 and TRBJ1-2, with 7 nucleotides matching TRBD1. The CDR3 has 14 residues. With 5 bases clipped from V and 6 bases from J, the junction kept 9 bases outside the gene matches. From germline, CDR1 is LNHDA and CDR2 SQIVND (reference sequence). The CDR3 spells CASSPTGRSDGYTF. The DNA of the CDR3 is TGTGCCAGTAGTCCGACAGGGAGATCGGATGGCTACACCTTC.

As DNA, the CDR3 is TGTGCCAGCAGCTCTGAGGGACAGCAGAACACTGAAGCTTTCTTT. Encoded protein: CASSSEGQQNTEAFF. The chain has TRBV11-3 and TRBJ1-1; 7 bases agree with TRBD1. The V gene's germline CDR1 is SGHNT and CDR2 YENEEA. The CDR3 spans 15 residues. V shed 4 bases, J shed 1 base, and the junction held 6 bases outside the gene matches.

The rearrangement joins TRBV5-6 to TRBJ1-2; 7 bases match TRBD1. The ends lost 2 bases at V and 1 base at J; junction bases unmatched: 5. Germline V gene sequence: CDR1 SGHDT, CDR2 YYEEEE. The CDR3 loop spans 15 amino acids. CDR3 sequence: CASSLGGFGNYGYTF. CDR3 DNA sequence: TGTGCCAGCAGCTTAGGGGGCTTTGGTAACTATGGCTACACCTTC. The full variable domain, its missing parts supplied by reference TRBV5-6 and TRBJ1-2, is DAGVTQSPTHLIKTRGQQVTLRCSPKSGHDTVSWYQQALGQGPQFIFQYYEEEERQRGNFPDRFSGHQFPNYSSELNVNALLLGDSALYLCASSLGGFGNYGYTFGSGTRLTVV.

The chain joins TRBV28 to TRBJ1-2; D unclear. Germline CDR1 MDHEN, CDR2 SYDVKM. V lost 6 bases to trimming and J lost 8 bases, with 10 bases between them. CDR3 size: 11 residues. The CDR3 DNA reads as TGTGCCAGCAGAGAGCAGGCCGGCTACACCTTC. Translating gives CASREQAGYTF.

The J gene is TRBJ1-5, the V gene TRBV2; TRBD1 might be the D (5 bases). The CDR3 is made up of 15 amino acids. Germline V gives CDR1 SNHLY, CDR2 FYNNEI. The germline V and J ends were trimmed by 4 bases and 1 base, with 11 bases remaining between them. This chain's CDR3 is CASSGGLQSNQPQHF. The CDR3 region has the DNA TGTGCCAGCAGTGGGGGACTACAAAGCAATCAGCCCCAGCATTTT.

This clone was seen a single time. The chain joins TRBV19 to TRBJ2-6; 9 nucleotides line up with TRBD1. The CDR3 runs 20 residues. Trimming removed 7 bases from V and 2 bases from J; junction bases left unmatched: 18. Germline CDR1 is LNHDA and CDR2 is SQIVND (reference sequence). In nucleotides, the CDR3 is TGTGCCAGTACCCCCGCGAGAATCGGGGACAGGGCGCCTGGGGCCAACGTCCTGACTTTC. As protein: CASTPARIGDRAPGANVLTF.

The chain couples TRBV21-1 to TRBJ2-1; the D segment call TRBD2 is taken from the table without a DNA check. TRBV21-1 has pseudogene status. This CDR3 has 13 residues. CDR3 sequence reads: CASISGTYNEQFF. As DNA, the CDR3 is TGTGCCAGCATTAGCGGGACCTACAATGAGCAGTTCTTC.

The chain combines TRBV27 with TRBJ1-5; TRBD1 agrees at 7 bases. V lost 8 bases and J lost 2; bases outside the gene matches: 9. Germline lookup yields CDR1 MNHEY and CDR2 SMNVEV (reference sequence). The length of the CDR3 is 15 residues. In DNA, the CDR3 is TGTGCCAGCGGAGGGGGCCCCGGACGCAATCAGCCCCAGCATTTT. Amino acid sequence: CASGGGPGRNQPQHF.

The chain is built from TRBV30 and TRBJ1-6; D not resolved. The V end lost 3 bases, the J end lost 5 bases, and 11 bases lay between the germline ends. The CDR3 covers 14 residues. Germline CDR1 GTSNPN, CDR2 SVGIG (reference sequence). The CDR3 DNA follows: TGTGCCTGGAGGACGTGGGCTGATAATTCACCCCTCCACTTT. It specifies CAWRTWADNSPLHF.

This sequence joins TRBV27 and TRBJ1-4; D might be TRBD1 (5 bases). The CDR3 is 15 amino acids. V was clipped by 6 bases and J by 10 bases, with 21 bases between them. Looked up from germline, CDR1 is MNHEY and CDR2 is SMNVEV (reference sequence). The CDR3 bases are TGTGCCAGCAGCTTGGCAGGGACTCTAGGGCGAAAACTGTTTTTT. Residues: CASSLAGTLGRKLFF.

The chain carries TRBV5-4 and TRBJ1-2; D unclear. Germline V gene data show CDR1 as SGHNT and CDR2 as YYREEE (reference sequence). Trimming removed 4 bases at V and 8 bases at J, with 15 bases between. CDR3 length: 13 amino acids. CDR3 residues: CASSPRGAVGYTF. The CDR3 nucleotides are TGTGCCAGCAGCCCGCGGGGAGCCGTAGGCTACACCTTC.

V gene TRBV5-5 combines with J gene TRBJ1-2; 7 bases line up with TRBD1. V was pared by 2 bases and J by 3 bases, with 4 bases of the junction left unmatched. Germline V CDR1 and CDR2: SGHKS, YYEKEE (reference sequence). The CDR3 consists of 14 residues. This CDR3 is CASSFRQGDYGYTF. The DNA of the CDR3 is TGTGCCAGCAGCTTCCGACAGGGTGACTATGGCTACACCTTC.

The chain is built from TRBV3-1 (or the pseudogene TRBV3-2) and TRBJ1-2; D is ambiguous. In germline, CDR1 is LGHDT, CDR2 YNNKEL (reference sequence). The V and J ends lost 0 bases and 6 bases respectively, with 14 bases between them. The CDR3 spans 15 residues. The CDR3 DNA is TGTGCCAGCAGCCAAGATCTGAGAGGGAACAATGGCTACACCTTC. This encodes CASSQDLRGNNGYTF.

The V and J genes are TRBV5-1 and TRBJ2-3; tentative D call: TRBD1 (6 bases). The CDR3 is 14 amino acids. Germline-derived CDR1 and CDR2 are SGHRS and YFSETQ. V was cut by 3 bases and J by 4 bases, with 12 bases left in between. The chain's CDR3 is CASSSTGNADTQYF. The CDR3 coding sequence is TGCGCCAGCAGCTCCACAGGGAACGCAGATACGCAGTATTTT. Drawing the rest from reference TRBV5-1 and TRBJ2-3, the complete variable domain is KAGVTQTPRYLIKTRGQQVTLSCSPISGHRSVSWYQQTPGQGLQFLFEYFSETQRNKGNFPGRFSGRQFSNSRSEMNVSTLELGDSALYLCASSSTGNADTQYFGPGTRLTVL.